This T cell receptor (beta chain) was recorded in a study of low-dose radiotherapy and immunotherapy resistance in tumors. Study-level background: Participants in Cohort 2 were given 1 Gy per fraction every two weeks, for 13 Gy over 26 weeks. Each patient took aspirin at a dose of 300 mg by mouth once daily over the course of four cycles, with dosing beginning on cycle 1 day 1.

The time point: before trial treatment. CDR3 length equals 16 residues. Trimming left V 5 bases short and J 0 bases short, with 16 bases between. The V gene's germline CDR1 is PRHDT and CDR2 FYEKMQ (reference sequence). Covering alpha and beta chains, TRAV- and TRBV-specific primers were used for the first-strand cDNA. TCR amplification ran approximately 22 PCR cycles using constant-region and V-primer adapter primers. TCRdb itself ran the reads through MiXCR, one entry per CDR3 protein. Of roughly 36,000 distinct CDR3 sequences in the sample, about 28% were seen once. This clonotype is a singleton in its sample.

This clonotype was sampled from a male donor with gallbladder cancer. Sequenced here: PBMCs, sampled before treatment. J is TRBJ1-1 and V is TRBV13; possible D gene TRBD1, 5 bases. The CDR3 is CASSGGTQAMNTEAFF. Written as DNA, the CDR3 is TGTGCCAGCAGCGGTGGGACCCAGGCCATGAACACTGAAGCTTTCTTT.